Listed below are T cell receptor beta chains from one sample, sequenced in a study of shared clonotypes between healthy human individuals. The method was immunoSEQ multiplex PCR; TCRdb's version includes in-frame clones alone and lacks a portion of them. Among roughly 2.1 million clones listed, around 93% were seen once. Source material: naive CD8+ T cells from PBMCs. These receptors were taken from a man aged 18 to 30 in good health. Some clones in this sample may be carry-over from other donors' samples. CDR3s leave out the opening cysteine and the closing phenylalanine or tryptophan. D genes are given only for firm matches.

CDR3: ASSPREAPETQY; D: TRBD2; V: TRBV27
CDR3: ASSLASPGQGDRETQY; D: TRBD1; V: TRBV13
CDR3: ASSHRAGVVTDTQY; D: TRBD2; V: TRBV4-1
CDR3: SVVGDYEQY; D: NA; V: TRBV29-1
CDR3: ASSTGHTGEVDDTQY; D: NA; V: TRBV28
CDR3: ASSQEGRGSGGYT; D: TRBD1; V: TRBV14
CDR3: ASIVRGPGEPQH; D: NA; V: TRBV28
CDR3: ASSEYGEIGDFYGYT; D: NA; V: TRBV6-1
CDR3: ASSLAGPMKESSGNTIY; D: NA; V: TRBV7-6
CDR3: ASSLRTGPPYGYT; D: TRBD1; V: TRBV27
CDR3: ASSLVQGREQY; D: NA; V: TRBV11-1
CDR3: ASSVSWKGTEAF; D: NA; V: TRBV9
CDR3: ASSQALAGGPNEQF; D: TRBD2; V: TRBV4-2
CDR3: ASSGNSGNTIY; D: NA; V: TRBV7-9
CDR3: ATSRTSGFTNEKLF; D: NA; V: TRBV15
CDR3: ASSASGSPYNEQF; D: TRBD2; V: TRBV9
CDR3: ASSLGARTEAF; D: NA; V: TRBV5-6
CDR3: ASSTDRSGNQPQH; D: TRBD1; V: TRBV19
CDR3: ASSIVRQGVLSGANVLT; D: TRBD1; V: TRBV19
CDR3: ASSAGPNQPQH; D: NA; V: TRBV5-4
CDR3: ASNQGDRGEAF; D: TRBD1; V: TRBV9
CDR3: ASTRRPRADEQF; D: NA; V: TRBV9
CDR3: ASRFSGRSYNEQF; D: TRBD2; V: TRBV19
CDR3: ASSEDRAAGQPQH; D: TRBD1; V: TRBV7-9
CDR3: ASSLTRANTEAF; D: NA; V: TRBV28
CDR3: ASSGPDRGSYNEQF; D: TRBD1; V: TRBV6-1
CDR3: ATGDFGGSTGELF; D: NA; V: TRBV5-1
CDR3: ASSLHRAGNLDTQY; D: NA; V: TRBV5-8
CDR3: ASRTGTGPHSYNEQF; D: TRBD1; V: TRBV27
CDR3: ASSPPSPYEQY; D: NA; V: TRBV7-6